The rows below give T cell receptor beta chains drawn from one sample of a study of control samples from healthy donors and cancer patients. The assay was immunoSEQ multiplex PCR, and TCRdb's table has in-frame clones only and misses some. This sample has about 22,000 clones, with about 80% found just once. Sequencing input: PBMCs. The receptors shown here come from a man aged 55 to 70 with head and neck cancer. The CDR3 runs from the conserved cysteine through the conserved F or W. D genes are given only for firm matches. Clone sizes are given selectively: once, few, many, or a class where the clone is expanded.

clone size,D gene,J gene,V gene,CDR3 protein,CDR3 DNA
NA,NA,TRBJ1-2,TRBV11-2,CASSLVGGWNYGYTF,TGTGCCAGCAGCTTAGTCGGAGGTTGGAACTATGGCTACACCTTC
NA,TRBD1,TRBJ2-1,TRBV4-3,CASSQEGTGQFF,TGCGCCAGCAGCCAAGAAGGGACAGGGCAGTTCTTC
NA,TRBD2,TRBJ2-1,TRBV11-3,CASSYGLAGNEQFF,TGTGCCAGCAGCTACGGACTAGCGGGCAATGAGCAGTTCTTC
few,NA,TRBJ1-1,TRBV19,CATPKYEVLNTEAFF,TGTGCCACCCCAAAATACGAGGTTCTGAACACTGAAGCTTTCTTT
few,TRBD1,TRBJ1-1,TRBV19,CASSIEFRDRILFHTEAFF,TGTGCCAGTAGTATAGAGTTTCGGGACAGGATATTATTTCACACTGAAGCTTTCTTT
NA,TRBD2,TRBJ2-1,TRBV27,CASSPRDSGRGNEQFF,TGTGCCAGCAGTCCCCGGGATAGCGGGAGGGGCAATGAGCAGTTCTTC
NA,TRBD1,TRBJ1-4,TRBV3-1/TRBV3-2,CASSQDRTGRSLFF,TGTGCCAGCAGCCAAGATCGGACAGGGAGATCACTGTTTTTT
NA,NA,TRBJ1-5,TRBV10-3,CAISDHRESQPQHF,TGTGCCATCAGTGATCACAGGGAAAGTCAGCCCCAGCATTTT
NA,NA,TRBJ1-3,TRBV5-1,CASSEGSSGNTIYF,TGCGCCAGCTCAGAAGGGTCCTCTGGAAACACCATATATTTT
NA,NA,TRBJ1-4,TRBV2,CASCLGPTKLFF,TGTGCCAGCTGCCTCGGGCCCACCAAACTGTTTTTT
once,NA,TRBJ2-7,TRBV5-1,CASGLPGYEQYF,TGCGCCAGCGGCTTGCCGGGATACGAGCAGTACTTC
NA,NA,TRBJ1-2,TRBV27,CASSFSRGNGYTF,TGTGCCAGCAGTTTTAGCAGGGGCAATGGCTACACCTTC
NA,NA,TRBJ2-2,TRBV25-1,CASSLYRELFF,TGTGCCAGCAGCCTTTACAGGGAGCTGTTTTTT
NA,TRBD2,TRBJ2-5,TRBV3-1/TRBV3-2,CASSQEDRLAPRGTQYF,TGTGCCAGCAGCCAAGAAGATCGACTAGCTCCCCGGGGGACCCAGTACTTC
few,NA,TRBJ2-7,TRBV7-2,CASSLGEARLYF,TGTGCCAGCAGCTTAGGTGAGGCTAGATTGTACTTC
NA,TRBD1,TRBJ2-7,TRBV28,CASSLVQGAGEQYF,TGTGCCAGCAGTTTAGTACAGGGGGCGGGCGAGCAGTACTTC
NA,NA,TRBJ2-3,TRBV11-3,CASRGADTQYF,TGTGCCTCACGGGGGGCGGATACGCAGTATTTT
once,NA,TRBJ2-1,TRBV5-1,CASSQPNNEQFF,TGCGCCAGCAGCCAACCTAACAATGAGCAGTTCTTC
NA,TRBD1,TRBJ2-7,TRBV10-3,CAISRDRSSYEQYF,TGTGCCATCAGCCGGGACAGGAGCTCCTACGAGCAGTACTTC
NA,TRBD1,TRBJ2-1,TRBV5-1,CASSTGTGGRNEQFF,TGCGCCAGCAGCACCGGGACAGGGGGCAGGAATGAGCAGTTCTTC
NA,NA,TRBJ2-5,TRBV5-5,CASSLPGKETQYF,TGTGCCAGCAGCTTGCCGGGGAAAGAGACCCAGTACTTC
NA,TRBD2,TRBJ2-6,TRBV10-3,CAIREGLAGGSGANVLTF,TGTGCCATCAGGGAAGGACTAGCGGGAGGGTCAGGGGCCAACGTCCTGACTTTC
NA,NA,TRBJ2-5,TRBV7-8,CLSEPGANRKTQYF,TGTCTTAGCGAGCCGGGGGCTAACAGGAAGACCCAGTACTTC
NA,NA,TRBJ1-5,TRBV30,CAWSGQGGVIQPQHF,TGTGCCTGGAGTGGGCAGGGCGGAGTGATTCAGCCCCAGCATTTT
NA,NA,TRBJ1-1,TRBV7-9,CASSYNYMNTEAFF,TGTGCCAGCAGCTATAACTATATGAACACTGAAGCTTTCTTT
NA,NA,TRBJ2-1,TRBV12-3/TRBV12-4,CASSPLGYEQFF,TGTGCCAGCAGCCCCTTAGGGTATGAGCAGTTCTTC
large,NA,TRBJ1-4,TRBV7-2,CASSLVIGGEKLFF,TGTGCCAGCAGCTTAGTGATTGGGGGGGAAAAACTGTTTTTT
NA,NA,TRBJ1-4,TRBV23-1,CASSRRWSPGHEKLFF,TGCGCCAGCAGCCGCAGGTGGAGCCCGGGCCATGAAAAACTGTTTTTT
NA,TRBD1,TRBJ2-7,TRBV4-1,CASSQEGTGAYEQYF,TGCGCCAGCAGCCAAGAAGGGACAGGCGCCTACGAGCAGTACTTC
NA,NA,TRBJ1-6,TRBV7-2,CASSSGRAGTDSPLHF,TGTGCCAGCAGCAGCGGACGGGCAGGGACGGATTCACCCCTCCACTTT